This T cell receptor (beta chain) was obtained from a study of blood T cell repertoires in COVID-19 (dated by TCRdb to about 2020). Regarding the study in general: The collaborator samples originated in the United States, Italy and Spain and spanned the acute and convalescent phases of COVID-19. The prospective study material was composed of cDNA or gDNA derived from T cells, B-cell-depleted T cells, or PBMCs. The dataset comprised deeply sampled blood TCRbeta repertoires from subjects exposed to, actively infected with, or recovered from COVID-19. The repertoires were made available in a free public database intended to serve as a resource for research on the immune response to SARS-CoV-2. The samples were drawn from two sources: the first 160 participants of the ongoing ImmuneRACE study, and fewer than 1,500 subjects contributed by 6 global collaborators. A de-identified subject ID, COVID-19 status, age in years and sex were almost always included in the sample metadata. Where HLA class I and class II types were available, the types were taken from metadata supplied by the sample provider, not from assay-based typing. Here is what the overall study found, with its caveats: The amount of clinical and demographic metadata varied by source and participant and was provided uncurated.

The immunoSEQ Assay, a bias-controlled multiplex PCR, was used to amplify TCRbeta CDR3 regions from genomic DNA. Concerning the study's data processing: Within the assay, amplification of reference gene primers was used to estimate how many nucleated cells each sample contained. Sequence reads were collapsed and filtered to measure the absolute abundance of every unique TCRbeta CDR3 rearrangement. For each sample, productive Simpson clonality was calculated as the square root of Simpson's diversity index over productive rearrangements. The clones in this table, taken by TCRdb from immuneACCESS, are in-frame only. Not every clone is retained; where verified, under half of the shortfall comes from an unresolved V gene, and the cause of the rest is unknown. For V, J and clone size, that table is used; D and trimming come from the DNA. In this sample the table shows around 100,000 clones, about 87% of which occur a single time. The top ten clonotypes cover roughly 15% of the sample.

Collaborating institutions collected whole blood in K2EDTA tubes following their own protocols. For TCRbeta analysis, collaborator samples were shipped as frozen whole blood, as isolated PBMCs, or as DNA extracted from either sample type. On this clone itself: It lacks a known antigen. No base quality information exists; no much larger clone differs at one position.

From a lookup of the germline V gene, CDR1 and CDR2 are WSHSY and SAAADI. Its CDR3 holds 14 amino acids, cysteine through phenylalanine. The kept DNA is CDR3 alone, 42 bases in frame from the first base. V drops 4 bases and J drops 1 base, leaving 10 bases in between. The TCR comes from a middle-aged man with acute or convalescent COVID-19. Specimen: peripheral blood. Recombination linked TRBV10-2 to TRBJ1-1; TRBD1 might be the D gene, on 5 matching bases. The nucleotides are TGCGCCAGCAGTGGCAGGGCACCGAACACTGAAGCTTTCTTT. Its translation is CASSGRAPNTEAFF.